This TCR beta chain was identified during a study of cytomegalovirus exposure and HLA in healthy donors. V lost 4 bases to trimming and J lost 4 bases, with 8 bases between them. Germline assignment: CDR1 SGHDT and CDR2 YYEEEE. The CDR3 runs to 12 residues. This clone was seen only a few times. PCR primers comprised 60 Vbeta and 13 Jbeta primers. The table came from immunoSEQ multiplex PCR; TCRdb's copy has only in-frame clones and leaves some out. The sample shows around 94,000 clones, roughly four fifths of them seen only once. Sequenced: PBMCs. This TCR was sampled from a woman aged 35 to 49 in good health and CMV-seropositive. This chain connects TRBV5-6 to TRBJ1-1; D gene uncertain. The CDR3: CASSLASTEAFF. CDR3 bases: TGTGCCAGCAGCCTGGCGAGCACTGAAGCTTTCTTT.